The 29 T cell receptor beta chains reported below all come from one sample, sequenced in a study of cytomegalovirus exposure and HLA in healthy donors. TCRdb keeps only in-frame clones here, not all; method: immunoSEQ multiplex PCR. The sample shows 90,000 to 150,000 clones, 70% to 90% of them seen only once. Material: PBMCs. These receptors all come from a man younger than 35 in good health and CMV-seronegative.

The rearrangement uses TRBV28 and TRBJ1-2; no firm D call. Trimming took off 3 bases at V and 2 bases at J, with 13 bases between the two ends. This CDR3 is built from 15 residues. The germline V gene has CDR1 MDHEN and CDR2 SYDVKM. CDR3 protein: CASSLTEGVNYGYTF. CDR3 nucleotide sequence: TGTGCCAGCAGTTTGACGGAGGGAGTAAACTATGGCTACACCTTC.

Only a few counts were recorded for this clone. This chain links TRBV6-1 with TRBJ2-7; the D gene is possibly TRBD1 (6 bases). Germline lookup yields CDR1 MNHNS and CDR2 SASEGT. CDR3 length equals 12 residues. Trimming removed 7 bases from V and 5 bases from J, with 12 bases in between. The CDR3 coding sequence is TGTGCCAGCACCGCTACAGGGAACGAGCAGTACTTC. Encoded protein: CASTATGNEQYF.

V usage is TRBV7-6 and J usage is TRBJ2-1; the match to TRBD1 covers 8 bases. The CDR3 runs to 15 residues. V shed 5 bases and J 7 bases; nucleotides not matched to a gene: 10. The V gene's germline CDR1 is SGHVS and CDR2 FNYEAQ. The CDR3 DNA sequence: TGTGCCAGCAGCAGACTCAGGGGGCGATTTAATGAGCAGTTCTTC. Its translation: CASSRLRGRFNEQFF.

The V gene is TRBV5-1, the J gene TRBJ2-1, with 10 bases matching TRBD2. CDR1 is SGHRS and CDR2 is YFSETQ in the germline V gene. The CDR3 is 18 residues long. The J segment lost 1 base and the V segment lost 6 bases, leaving 13 bases of the junction unmatched. As DNA, the CDR3 is TGCGCCAGCACTGGAGCGGGGGGGCTTACTTTTTCCTACAATGAGCAGTTCTTC. This gives the protein CASTGAGGLTFSYNEQFF.

The rearrangement uses TRBV5-1 and TRBJ2-1; D is unresolved. V gave up 0 bases and J gave up 4 bases, with 8 bases separating them. Germline V CDR1 and CDR2: SGHRS, YFSETQ. The CDR3 sequence is 14 residues long. DNA of the CDR3: TGCGCCAGCAGCTTGGAGCCCAATTACAATGAGCAGTTCTTC. Translation: CASSLEPNYNEQFF.

The chain links TRBV5-1 to TRBJ2-7, with 7 nucleotides matching TRBD1. After removal of 4 bases from V and 5 bases from J, the junction contained 6 bases not matched to a gene. This CDR3 is built from 13 residues. Looked up from germline, CDR1 is SGHRS and CDR2 is YFSETQ. The CDR3 sequence is CASSPTGSHEQYF. The CDR3, as DNA: TGCGCCAGCAGCCCGACAGGGTCCCACGAGCAGTACTTC.

This rearrangement joins TRBV6-1 to TRBJ2-1, with D possibly being TRBD2 (6 bases). This CDR3 region has 15 residues. Germline V gene data show CDR1 as MNHNS and CDR2 as SASEGT. Trimming took off 3 bases at V and 6 bases at J, with 15 bases between the two ends. The CDR3 DNA sequence: TGTGCCAGCAGTGAGCCCAGGGAGGTGGGCAATGAGCAGTTCTTC. This translates into CASSEPREVGNEQFF.

The rearrangement uses TRBV7-9 and TRBJ2-5, with a tentative D call TRBD2 (6 bases). The CDR3 has 15 amino acids. With 3 bases removed from V and 5 bases from J, the gap between germline ends came to 16 bases. CDR1 is SEHNR and CDR2 is FQNEAQ in the germline V gene (reference sequence). The CDR3: CASSFHPSVPETQYF. The CDR3 nucleotides read TGTGCCAGCAGCTTTCATCCTAGCGTTCCCGAGACCCAGTACTTC.

A few counts support this clone. The rearrangement joins TRBV18 to TRBJ2-7; D might be TRBD2 (6 bases). The germline gives CDR1 KGHSH, CDR2 LQKENI. The germline V and J ends were trimmed by 1 base and 5 bases, with 6 bases remaining between them. The CDR3 is 12 amino acids. The CDR3 region is CASSPRGDEQYF. The DNA of the CDR3 is TGTGCCAGCTCACCACGGGGGGACGAGCAGTACTTC.

The V gene is TRBV19, the J gene TRBJ2-1, with TRBD2 matching 7 bases. The CDR3 is 14 residues long. After removal of 4 bases from V and 3 bases from J, the junction contained 3 bases not matched to a gene. Looked up from germline, CDR1 is LNHDA and CDR2 is SQIVND (reference sequence). The CDR3 is CASSSREVYNEQFF. The CDR3 bases are TGTGCCAGTAGTAGCCGGGAGGTCTACAATGAGCAGTTCTTC.

V gene TRBV27 combines with J gene TRBJ2-7; D remains ambiguous. V was trimmed by 10 bases and J by 3 bases, leaving 13 bases between them. CDR3 length: 12 residues. CDR1 is MNHEY, CDR2 SMNVEV, per germline (reference sequence). The CDR3 protein is CATARNHYEQYF. The CDR3 bases are TGTGCCACCGCTAGGAACCACTACGAGCAGTACTTC.

This clone appeared a single time. The chain joins TRBV19 to TRBJ2-7; the D gene is possibly TRBD1 (6 bases). The length of the CDR3 is 15 residues. Germline CDR1 and CDR2: LNHDA and SQIVND (reference sequence). V lost 5 bases to trimming and J lost 0 bases, with 14 bases between them. The CDR3 sequence is CASSPSGDGSYEQYF. The CDR3 nucleotides are TGTGCCAGTAGTCCTTCAGGGGATGGCTCCTACGAGCAGTACTTC. The full variable domain, with the rest looked up from reference TRBV19 and TRBJ2-7, is DGGITQSPKYLFRKEGQNVTLSCEQNLNHDAMYWYRQDPGQGLRLIYYSQIVNDFQKGDIAEGYSVSREKKESFPLTVTSAQKNPTAFYLCASSPSGDGSYEQYFGPGTRLTVT.

The chain has TRBV6-1 and TRBJ2-4; 8 bases are a match to TRBD1. J was trimmed by 7 bases and V by 1 base; bases with no gene match: 3. Germline V gene data show CDR1 as MNHNS and CDR2 as SASEGT. CDR3 length: 14 amino acids. CDR3 sequence: CASSEGTGRNIQYF. The CDR3 nucleotides read TGTGCCAGCAGTGAAGGGACAGGGAGGAACATTCAGTACTTC.

CDR3 region: CASSAGQHYGYTF. Written as DNA, the CDR3 is TGTGCCAGCAGTGCGGGACAACACTATGGCTACACCTTC. The V and J genes are TRBV25-1 and TRBJ1-2; D is possibly TRBD1 (6 bases). Germline CDR1 is MGHDK and CDR2 is SYGVNS. The V gene lost 4 bases and the J gene lost 3 bases, with 9 bases spanning the gap. The CDR3 extends over 13 amino acids.

The chain couples TRBV27 to TRBJ1-5; D gene uncertain. Germline-derived CDR1 and CDR2 are MNHEY and SMNVEV (reference sequence). The V and J ends lost 3 bases and 10 bases respectively, with 10 bases between them. This CDR3 is built from 12 residues. The CDR3 bases are TGTGCCAGCAGTTTCGTCGGTGCACCCCAGCATTTT. It is translated as CASSFVGAPQHF.

This sequence joins TRBV13 and TRBJ2-7; D is undetermined. The ends were cut back, 2 bases at V and 4 bases at J, with 6 bases in the middle. CDR3 length: 12 residues. Germline V gene data show CDR1 as PRHDT and CDR2 as FYEKMQ (reference sequence). The DNA for the CDR3 is TGTGCCAGCAGCTTATCCAAATACGAGCAGTACTTC. It specifies CASSLSKYEQYF.

The chain links TRBV5-5 to TRBJ1-2; no clear D gene. CDR3 length: 16 amino acids. Trimming stripped 0 bases from V and 8 bases from J, with 20 bases between. The germline gives CDR1 SGHKS, CDR2 YYEKEE (reference sequence). CDR3 nucleotides: TGTGCCAGCAGCTTGGTTTCGGGGAATCTAAAAGTGGGCTACACCTTC. The encoded protein is CASSLVSGNLKVGYTF.

The chain has TRBV19 and TRBJ2-7; 9 bases align to TRBD1. The CDR3 extends over 14 amino acids. J was trimmed by 2 bases and V by 9 bases; bases with no gene match: 8. Looked up from germline, CDR1 is LNHDA and CDR2 is SQIVND (reference sequence). Here the CDR3 DNA reads TGTGCCAGCAACGACAGGGGGGCGGCCTACGAGCAGTACTTC. Amino acids: CASNDRGAAYEQYF.

The DNA of the CDR3 is TGTGCCGAAGAACGAGAAACCTACGAGCAGTACTTC. As protein: CAEERETYEQYF. V usage is TRBV6-5 and J usage is TRBJ2-7; D gene unclear. Germline loops: CDR1 MNHEY, CDR2 SVGAGI. V was cut by 11 bases and J by 2 bases, with 13 bases left in between. The CDR3 has 12 residues.

The rearrangement uses TRBV5-6 and TRBJ2-5; 8 bases are shared with TRBD2. After removal of 0 bases from V and 2 bases from J, the junction contained 3 bases not matched to a gene. The length of the CDR3 is 15 residues. Germline-derived CDR1 and CDR2 are SGHDT and YYEEEE. CDR3 sequence: CASSLVRGAQETQYF. CDR3 in DNA: TGTGCCAGCAGCTTGGTGCGGGGGGCGCAAGAGACCCAGTACTTC.

The gene calls are TRBV27 and TRBJ2-3; unclear D gene. The CDR3 is made up of 14 amino acids. V was shortened by 8 bases and J by 1 base, with 13 bases between the two germline ends. Germline V CDR1 and CDR2: MNHEY, SMNVEV (reference sequence). The CDR3 nucleotides read TGTGCCAGCTTCTCTTCCCGTGGCACAGATACGCAGTATTTT. Translating it yields CASFSSRGTDTQYF.

The J gene is TRBJ2-7, the V gene TRBV4-1; D is perhaps TRBD2 (5 bases). V lost 1 base to trimming and J lost 5 bases, with 24 bases between them. This CDR3 region has 18 residues. Germline V gene data show CDR1 as MGHRA and CDR2 as YSYEKL. CDR3 DNA: TGCGCCAGCAGCCAAGGAGGCCTACTAGACTCGAGGGAAGACGAGCAGTACTTC. It specifies CASSQGGLLDSREDEQYF.

The rearrangement uses TRBV10-2 and TRBJ2-1; 7 bases map to TRBD2. The V gene end was trimmed by 8 bases and the J gene end by 5 bases; junction bases not matched to a gene: 9. Germline-derived CDR1 and CDR2 are WSHSY and SAAADI. This CDR3 spans 14 amino acids. CDR3 sequence (DNA): TGCGCCAGCCTGGGAGGGCTAGACCACAATGAGCAGTTCTTC. It translates to CASLGGLDHNEQFF.

The V and J genes are TRBV27 and TRBJ2-3, with D perhaps TRBD2 (6 bases). V dropped 6 bases and J dropped 10 bases, with 26 bases sitting between them. Germline values: CDR1 MNHEY, CDR2 SMNVEV (reference sequence). CDR3 length: 16 amino acids. The CDR3 sequence is CASRYGSWDAGLPQYF. The CDR3 DNA reads TGTGCCAGCAGGTACGGGTCTTGGGACGCGGGACTCCCGCAGTATTTT.

V gene TRBV4-1 combines with J gene TRBJ2-3; tentative D call: TRBD2 (6 bases). V dropped 3 bases and J dropped 0 bases, with 16 bases sitting between them. Germline V CDR1 and CDR2: MGHRA, YSYEKL. The CDR3 has 17 residues. The chain's CDR3 is CASSHPRTGTSTDTQYF. In DNA form, the CDR3 reads TGCGCCAGCAGCCACCCAAGGACGGGGACTAGCACAGATACGCAGTATTTT.

The rearrangement uses TRBV28 and TRBJ2-7; TRBD1 matches 9 bases. Germline V gene sequence: CDR1 MDHEN, CDR2 SYDVKM. V shed 5 bases, J shed 3 bases, and the junction held 8 bases outside the gene matches. CDR3 length: 15 residues. The CDR3 nucleotides read TGTGCCAGCAGTCCCGACAGGGGGTGGAACTACGAGCAGTACTTC. Amino acids: CASSPDRGWNYEQYF.

The chain recombines TRBV28 with TRBJ1-2, with a possible D match to TRBD1 (5 bases). The V end was cut by 5 bases, the J end by 6 bases, with 16 bases between. The germline V gene encodes CDR1 MDHEN and CDR2 SYDVKM. The length of the CDR3 is 14 residues. The CDR3 reads CASSAPGGVHGYTF. CDR3 DNA sequence: TGTGCCAGCAGTGCCCCTGGGGGGGTACATGGCTACACCTTC.

The chain links TRBV18 to TRBJ1-4; D is unclear. CDR3 size: 13 residues. The germline CDR1 and CDR2 sequences are KGHSH and LQKENI. Trimming shortened V by 2 bases and J by 8 bases, and 9 bases separated the two germline ends. The CDR3 sequence is CASSPGPGEKLFF. As DNA, the CDR3 is TGTGCCAGCTCACCAGGCCCCGGGGAAAAACTGTTTTTT.

J is TRBJ2-5 and V is TRBV7-2; TRBD2 is a possible D gene (5 bases). This CDR3 is 15 amino acids long. Deletions cut 3 bases from V and 5 bases from J, with 16 bases between. CDR1 is SGHTA, CDR2 FQGNSA, per germline. The CDR3 DNA is TGTGCCAGCAGCTTGAGGGCCCCGTTAGGGGAGACCCAGTACTTC. This gives the protein CASSLRAPLGETQYF.